A selection of T cell receptor beta chains follows, all from one sample in a study of human T cells and chemical hapten exposure. Using its own MiXCR run on the RACE reads, TCRdb lists one record per CDR3 protein. The sample has 250,000 or so distinct CDR3 sequences, about 9% seen once; the top ten hold approximately 2.2%. This specimen was whole blood, taken in connection with sensitization to the hapten diphenylcyclopropenone (DPC). The receptors derive from a woman aged 40 to 55 with alopecia areata. Some clones in this sample may be carry-over from other donors' samples. CDR3s include the opening cysteine and the closing phenylalanine or tryptophan. Each record gives: V gene, clone size, J gene, CDR3 length, CDR3 protein. The size field is filled for only some rows; it gives once, few, many or a size class.

>TRBV29-1|few|TRBJ2-5|11
CSGTGRETQYF
>TRBV20-1|few|TRBJ2-5|11
CSAAPGETQYF
>TRBV19|few|TRBJ1-5|12
CASNRVGQPQHF
>TRBV28|few|TRBJ2-6|18
CASSVLRDRVSGANVLTF
>TRBV27|many|TRBJ2-7|12
CASSSAGREQYF
>TRBV12-3/TRBV12-4|-|TRBJ2-5|15
CASSLQPGVQETQYF
>TRBV5-1|few|TRBJ2-3|15
CASSFSGSPTDTQYF
>TRBV28|-|TRBJ2-7|15
CASSLGGQYSYEQYF
>TRBV4-1|-|TRBJ1-4|16
CASTATGRPTNEKLFF
>TRBV29-1|few|TRBJ1-2|12
CSVEDLRTGYTF
>TRBV12-3/TRBV12-4|-|TRBJ2-1|14
CASSLFGQGDEQFF
>TRBV6-1|-|TRBJ2-3|18
CASSEGLAGVLSTDTQYF
>TRBV2|-|TRBJ2-7|12
CASNEGLYEQYF
>TRBV6-2/TRBV6-3|few|TRBJ1-1|13
CASGVTMNTEAFF
>TRBV5-1|-|TRBJ1-1|14
CASRGQGGSAEAFF
>TRBV7-8|-|TRBJ2-1|13
CASSLYVGGVEFF
>TRBV29-1|-|TRBJ2-2|15
CSVTLRDRVTGEPFF
>TRBV6-2/TRBV6-3|few|TRBJ1-5|16
CASSRGGDDSNQPQHF
>TRBV29-1|-|TRBJ1-5|14
CSVGGGSSNQPQHF
>TRBV12-3/TRBV12-4|few|TRBJ2-1|15
CASSTQTGGKSEQFF
>TRBV7-9|-|TRBJ2-5|14
CASSLGTRPETQYF
>TRBV12-3/TRBV12-4|many|TRBJ2-1|13
CASSLGEYNEQFF
>TRBV6-2/TRBV6-3|few|TRBJ1-5|16
CASSRSTGSSNQPQHF
>TRBV27|-|TRBJ2-3|15
CASSLSLLSTDTQYF
>TRBV28|few|TRBJ2-7|14
CASRLSGESYEQYF
>TRBV6-2/TRBV6-3|many|TRBJ2-5|16
CASSSPRRALEKTQYF
>TRBV9|many|TRBJ2-2|15
CASSVGTVNTGELFF
>TRBV27|many|TRBJ2-7|20
CASSPGRLGTSGSRRGEQYF
>TRBV18|many|TRBJ1-1|14
CASSRGQENTEAFF
>TRBV7-7|-|TRBJ1-5|22
CASSLASRPRTEEQLNNQPQHF